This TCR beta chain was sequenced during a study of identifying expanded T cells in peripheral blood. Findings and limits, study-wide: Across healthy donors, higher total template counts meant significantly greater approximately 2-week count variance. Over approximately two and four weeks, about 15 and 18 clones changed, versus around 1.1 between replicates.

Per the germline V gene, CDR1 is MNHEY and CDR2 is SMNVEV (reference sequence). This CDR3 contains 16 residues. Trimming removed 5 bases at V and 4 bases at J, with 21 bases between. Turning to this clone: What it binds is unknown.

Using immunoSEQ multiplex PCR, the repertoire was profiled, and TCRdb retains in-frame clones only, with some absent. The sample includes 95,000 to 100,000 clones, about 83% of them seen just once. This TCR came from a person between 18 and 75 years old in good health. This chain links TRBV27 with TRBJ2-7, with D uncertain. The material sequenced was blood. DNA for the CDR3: TGTGCCAGCAGTCCCGACGACTTTCTCTTGGGGTACGAGCAGTACTTC. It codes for CASSPDDFLLGYEQYF.